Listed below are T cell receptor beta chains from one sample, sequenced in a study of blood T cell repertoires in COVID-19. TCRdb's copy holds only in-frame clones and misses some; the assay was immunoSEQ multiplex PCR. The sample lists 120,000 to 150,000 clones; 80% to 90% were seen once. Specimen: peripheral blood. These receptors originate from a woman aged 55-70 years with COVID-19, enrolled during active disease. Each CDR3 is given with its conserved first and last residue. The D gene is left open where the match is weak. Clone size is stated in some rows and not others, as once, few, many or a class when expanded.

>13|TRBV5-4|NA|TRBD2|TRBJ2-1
CASRPTGGSEQFF
TGTGCCAGCAGACCAACGGGGGGGAGTGAGCAGTTCTTC
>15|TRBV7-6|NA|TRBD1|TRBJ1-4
CASGGQGAPNEKLFF
TGTGCCAGCGGTGGACAGGGGGCACCTAATGAAAAACTGTTTTTT
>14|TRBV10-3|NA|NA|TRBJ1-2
CAISDPRPGNGYTF
TGTGCCATCAGTGACCCCCGTCCAGGGAACGGCTACACCTTC
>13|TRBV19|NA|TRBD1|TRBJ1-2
CASSRQGADGYTF
TGTGCCAGTAGTAGACAGGGGGCAGATGGCTACACCTTC
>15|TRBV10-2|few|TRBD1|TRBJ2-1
CASSQPNRGPHEQFF
TGCGCCAGCAGCCAACCGAACAGGGGGCCGCATGAGCAGTTCTTC
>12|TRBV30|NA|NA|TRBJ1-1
CAWTGDGTEAFF
TGTGCCTGGACAGGGGATGGCACTGAAGCTTTCTTT
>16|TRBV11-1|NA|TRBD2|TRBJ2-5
CASSLELAGTQETQYF
TGTGCCAGCAGCTTAGAACTAGCGGGGACACAAGAGACCCAGTACTTC
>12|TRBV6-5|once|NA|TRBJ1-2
CASSKGWEGYTF
TGTGCCAGCAGTAAGGGATGGGAGGGCTACACCTTC
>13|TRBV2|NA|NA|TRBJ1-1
CASSLQEITEAFF
TGTGCCAGCAGTTTGCAGGAAATCACTGAAGCTTTCTTT
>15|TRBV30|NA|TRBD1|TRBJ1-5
CAWGPGQGGNQPQHF
TGTGCCTGGGGCCCCGGACAGGGAGGCAATCAGCCCCAGCATTTT
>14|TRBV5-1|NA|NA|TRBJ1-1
CASSQQGWNTEAFF
TGCGCCAGCAGTCAACAGGGCTGGAACACTGAAGCTTTCTTT
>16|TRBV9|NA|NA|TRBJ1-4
CASSVGGWGPSEKLFF
TGTGCCAGCAGCGTAGGGGGATGGGGGCCGTCTGAAAAACTGTTTTTT
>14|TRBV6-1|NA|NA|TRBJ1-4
CASSEYSPRNVVFF
TGTGCCAGCAGTGAATATTCTCCGCGGAATGTGGTGTTTTTT
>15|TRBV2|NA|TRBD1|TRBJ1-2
CASSYSGTAYDGYTF
TGTGCCAGCAGTTATTCCGGGACAGCATACGATGGCTACACCTTC
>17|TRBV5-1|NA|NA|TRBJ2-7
CASSLSSGLSRSYEQYF
TGCGCCAGCAGCTTGTCTTCAGGGTTGAGTAGGTCCTACGAGCAGTACTTC
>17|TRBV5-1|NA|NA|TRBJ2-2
CASSFTLQGFDTGELFF
TGCGCCAGCAGCTTCACGTTACAGGGATTTGACACCGGGGAGCTGTTTTTT
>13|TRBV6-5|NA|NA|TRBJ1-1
CASSTRWNTEAFF
TGTGCCAGCAGTACGCGATGGAACACTGAAGCTTTCTTT
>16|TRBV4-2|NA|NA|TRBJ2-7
CASSHPGLERPYEQYF
TGTGCCAGCAGCCACCCGGGCCTCGAGCGGCCCTACGAGCAGTACTTC
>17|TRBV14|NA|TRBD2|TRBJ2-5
CASSQAGTIIFTETQYF
TGTGCCAGCAGCCAAGCCGGGACTATAATTTTTACAGAGACCCAGTACTTC
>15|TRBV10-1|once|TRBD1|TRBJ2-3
CASSEAQGDWNTQYF
TGCGCCAGCAGTGAGGCGCAGGGGGATTGGAATACGCAGTATTTT
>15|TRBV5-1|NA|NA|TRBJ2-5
CASSLLQPSQETQYF
TGCGCCAGCAGCTTGCTGCAGCCTAGCCAAGAGACCCAGTACTTC
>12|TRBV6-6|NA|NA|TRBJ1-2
CASTPQGYGYTF
TGTGCCAGCACCCCACAGGGCTATGGCTACACCTTC
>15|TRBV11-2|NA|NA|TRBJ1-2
CASSLDVGLIHGYTF
TGTGCCAGCAGCTTAGATGTAGGACTTATTCATGGCTACACCTTC
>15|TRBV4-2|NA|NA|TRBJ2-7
CASSQVGQGVNEQYF
TGTGCCAGCAGCCAAGTTGGTCAGGGTGTGAACGAGCAGTACTTC
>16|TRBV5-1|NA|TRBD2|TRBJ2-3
CASSLGLAGGLKTQYF
TGCGCCAGCAGCTTGGGGCTAGCGGGGGGACTAAAGACGCAGTATTTT
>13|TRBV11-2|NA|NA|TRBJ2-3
CASSYLRTDTQYF
TGTGCCAGCAGCTACCTGAGGACAGATACGCAGTATTTT
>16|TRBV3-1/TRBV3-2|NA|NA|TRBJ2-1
CASSQAGTHSFGEQFF
TGTGCCAGCAGCCAAGCCGGGACTCATTCTTTCGGTGAGCAGTTCTTC
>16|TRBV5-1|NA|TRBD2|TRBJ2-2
CASSWGAGANTGELFF
TGCGCCAGCAGCTGGGGAGCGGGGGCGAACACCGGGGAGCTGTTTTTT
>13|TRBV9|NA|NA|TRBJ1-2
CASSPDPGYGYTF
TGTGCCAGCAGCCCCGACCCAGGTTATGGCTACACCTTC
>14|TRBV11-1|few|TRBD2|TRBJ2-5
CASSQTSGAGTQYF
TGTGCCAGCAGCCAGACTAGCGGTGCGGGGACCCAGTACTTC
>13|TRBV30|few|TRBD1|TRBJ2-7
CAWRDRGFYEQYF
TGTGCCTGGAGGGACAGGGGATTCTACGAGCAGTACTTC
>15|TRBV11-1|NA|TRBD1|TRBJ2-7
CASSWGQGGTYEQYF
TGTGCCAGCAGCTGGGGACAGGGAGGCACCTACGAGCAGTACTTC
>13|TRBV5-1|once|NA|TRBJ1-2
CASSLGQSDGYTF
TGCGCCAGCAGCTTGGGACAGAGCGATGGCTACACCTTC
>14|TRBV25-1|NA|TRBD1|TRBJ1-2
CASSEDRESAGYTF
TGTGCCAGCAGTGAAGACAGGGAATCTGCTGGCTACACCTTC
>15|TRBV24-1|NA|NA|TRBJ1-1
CATSSAEGMNTEAFF
TGTGCCACCAGTTCCGCGGAGGGTATGAACACTGAAGCTTTCTTT
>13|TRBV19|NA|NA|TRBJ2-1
CASSVGSDNEQFF
TGTGCCAGTAGTGTAGGGAGTGACAATGAGCAGTTCTTC
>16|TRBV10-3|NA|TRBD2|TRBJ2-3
CAISESSRGGTDTQYF
TGTGCCATCAGTGAGTCCTCACGGGGGGGCACAGATACGCAGTATTTT
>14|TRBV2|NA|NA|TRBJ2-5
CASGGLRQRETQYF
TGTGCCAGCGGGGGACTCAGACAACGAGAGACCCAGTACTTC
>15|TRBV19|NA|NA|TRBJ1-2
CASSIDTGSGYGYTF
TGTGCCAGTAGTATAGATACGGGGAGTGGCTATGGCTACACCTTC
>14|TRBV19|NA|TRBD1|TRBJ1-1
CASSADRGNTEAFF
TGTGCCAGTAGTGCGGACAGGGGGAACACTGAAGCTTTCTTT
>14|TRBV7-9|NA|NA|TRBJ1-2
CASSWAGALYGYTF
TGTGCCAGCAGCTGGGCAGGGGCCCTCTATGGCTACACCTTC
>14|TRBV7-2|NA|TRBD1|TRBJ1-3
CASSLQGAGNTIYF
TGTGCCAGCAGCTTACAGGGGGCTGGAAACACCATATATTTT
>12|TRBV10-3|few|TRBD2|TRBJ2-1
CATQAGDNEQFF
TGTGCCACCCAAGCGGGGGACAATGAGCAGTTCTTC
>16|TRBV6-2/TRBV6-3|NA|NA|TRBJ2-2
CASSYRSSQGSGELFF
TGTGCCAGCAGTTACCGGTCCTCACAGGGTTCCGGGGAGCTGTTTTTT
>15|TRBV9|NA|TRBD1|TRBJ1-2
CASSVGTGSTYGYTF
TGTGCCAGCAGCGTCGGGACAGGCTCGACGTATGGCTACACCTTC
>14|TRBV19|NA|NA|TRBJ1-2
CASSTPTGGYGYTF
TGTGCCAGTAGTACCCCGACAGGAGGCTATGGCTACACCTTC
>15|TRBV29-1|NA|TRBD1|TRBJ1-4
CSVESGTGGYEKLFF
TGCAGCGTTGAAAGTGGGACAGGGGGCTATGAAAAACTGTTTTTT
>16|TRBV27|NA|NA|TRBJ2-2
CASSTPGQPNTGELFF
TGTGCCAGCAGTACCCCCGGACAGCCGAACACCGGGGAGCTGTTTTTT
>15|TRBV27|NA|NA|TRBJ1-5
CASSLSVTGDQPQHF
TGTGCCAGCAGTTTATCCGTGACAGGCGATCAGCCCCAGCATTTT
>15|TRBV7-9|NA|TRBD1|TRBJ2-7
CASSRGQGFFHEQYF
TGTGCCAGCAGCCGCGGACAGGGTTTTTTCCACGAGCAGTACTTC
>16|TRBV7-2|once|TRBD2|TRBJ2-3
CASSFIAGESTDTQYF
TGTGCCAGCAGTTTCATTGCGGGGGAGAGCACAGATACGCAGTATTTT
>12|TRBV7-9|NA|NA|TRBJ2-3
CASSLSLDTQYF
TGTGCCAGCAGCTTATCACTAGACACGCAGTATTTT
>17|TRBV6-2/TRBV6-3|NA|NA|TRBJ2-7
CASSYGAGALIAYEQYF
TGTGCCAGCAGTTACGGGGCGGGGGCGCTGATAGCCTACGAGCAGTACTTC